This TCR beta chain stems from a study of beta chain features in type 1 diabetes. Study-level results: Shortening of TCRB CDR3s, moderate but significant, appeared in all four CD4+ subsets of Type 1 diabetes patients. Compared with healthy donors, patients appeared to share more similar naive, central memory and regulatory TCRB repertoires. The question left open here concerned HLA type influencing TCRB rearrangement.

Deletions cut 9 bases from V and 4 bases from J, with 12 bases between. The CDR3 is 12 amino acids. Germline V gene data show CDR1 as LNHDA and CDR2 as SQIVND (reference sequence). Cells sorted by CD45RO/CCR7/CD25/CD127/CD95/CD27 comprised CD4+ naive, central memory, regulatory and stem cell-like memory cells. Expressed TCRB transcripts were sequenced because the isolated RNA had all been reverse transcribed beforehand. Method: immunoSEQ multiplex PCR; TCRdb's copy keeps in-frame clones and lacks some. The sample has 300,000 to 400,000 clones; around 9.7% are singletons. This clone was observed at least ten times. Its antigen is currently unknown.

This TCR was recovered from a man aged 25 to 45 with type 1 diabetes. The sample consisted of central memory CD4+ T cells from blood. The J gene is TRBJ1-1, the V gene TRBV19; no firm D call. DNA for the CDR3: TGTGCCAGCCGGAGGAGTGGCACTGAAGCTTTCTTT. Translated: CASRRSGTEAFF.